This paragraph reports one T cell receptor beta chain. This clonotype has only a few counts. Its antigen is unknown. Base quality data are lacking; no much larger clone is found one base away. The time point label here, explained by the study, means: sample taken at primary tumor resection. Whole RNA extracted from tumor and nontumor lung tissue, or from cryopreserved PBMC samples, was used for TCR sequencing without cell sorting. The donors were about 71 patients from the lung TRACERx cohort who had early-stage, untreated non-small cell lung cancer. Only patients with enough RNA available from two or more tumor regions were chosen for TCR sequencing. Trimming leaves V shorter by 4 bases and J shorter by 7 bases, with the junction holding 6 bases beyond the gene matches. CDR1 and CDR2 are read off the germline V gene as SGHDT and YYEEEE. Taken from cysteine to phenylalanine, the CDR3 has 14 residues. The DNA shown is the 42-base CDR3, in frame from base 1.

Preparation of the library involved 5' RACE. Reads for this sample came from a NextSeq 500. To allow correction of PCR and sequencing errors, the TCR library protocol tagged every TCR cDNA molecule with a unique molecular identifier. In the source study's methods: Decombinator tools were used for TCR identification, UMI-based error correction and CDR3 extraction. Expanded TCRs were defined as those above a frequency of 2 per 1,000, corresponding to the top 1% of the tumor frequency distribution. Each repertoire was subsampled 100 times to 5,000 TCRs, after which Renyi diversity was computed with the R vegan package. CDR3 similarity networks were constructed using string-kernel similarity of amino acid triplets, with links drawn between CDR3s whose pairwise similarity was above 0.82. TCRdb redid the processing of the public reads, applying fastp at Q25 and MiXCR, and retained in-frame beta chains. Duplicate CDR3 protein sequences are folded into a single record with the most common DNA and genes. What appears here as the V and J calls and clone size reflects TCRdb's work, not the paper's. This sample comprises about 44,000 distinct CDR3 sequences, roughly 13% of them detected only once. The top ten clones comprise 55% to 70% of the sample.

This specimen comes from a study of spatial heterogeneity in lung cancer (dated by TCRdb to between 2018 and 2020). Study-wide context: Beta-chain transcripts were consistently detected in greater numbers than alpha-chain transcripts, which likely reflected higher beta-chain transcript abundance. In non-small cell lung cancer, the study quantitatively compared TCR alpha and beta repertoires across several tumor regions, matched nontumor lung, and blood. At surgery, both alpha and beta chains were TCR-sequenced in around 240 tumor regions, about 61 matched nontumor lung samples and just over 55 PBMC samples. Nonsynonymous mutation counts, determined by whole-exome sequencing of tumor tissue, were related to TCR repertoire features. In the raw uncorrected reads, each unique combination of TCR and UMI appeared more than ten times on average. Findings and caveats that apply to the study as a whole: Additional single-cell paired TCR alpha and beta sequencing was considered necessary to confirm, at a functional level, the hypothesis that regional TCRs recognize regional mutations. Ubiquitous expanded tumor TCRs were found in blood more often at tumor resection than at routine follow-up.

The sequence was obtained from a male donor with early-stage non-small cell lung cancer. The sequence links TRBV5-6 to TRBJ1-4; TRBD1 matches 8 bases in the middle. The sample in question was PBMCs, obtained at surgery. The nucleotide sequence reads as follows: TGTGCCAGCAGCCTAAGACAGGGGAGTGAAAAACTGTTTTTT. It specifies CASSLRQGSEKLFF.